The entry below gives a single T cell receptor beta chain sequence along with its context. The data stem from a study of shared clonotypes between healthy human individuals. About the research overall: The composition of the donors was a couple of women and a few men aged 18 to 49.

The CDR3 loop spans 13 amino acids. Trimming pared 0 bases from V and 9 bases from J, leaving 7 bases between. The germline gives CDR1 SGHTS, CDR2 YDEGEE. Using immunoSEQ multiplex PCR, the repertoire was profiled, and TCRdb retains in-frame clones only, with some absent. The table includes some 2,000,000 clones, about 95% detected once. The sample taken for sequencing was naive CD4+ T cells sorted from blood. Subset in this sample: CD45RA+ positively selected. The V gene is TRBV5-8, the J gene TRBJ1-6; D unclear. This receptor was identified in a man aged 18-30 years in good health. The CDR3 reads CASSLGRGSPLHF. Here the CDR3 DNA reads TGTGCCAGCAGCTTGGGTCGCGGTTCACCCCTCCACTTT.